This TCR beta chain was sequenced in a study of vaccination effects on CD4 cells after COVID-19. Study-wide points: Healthy vaccinees' vaccine-induced clones included only 1 of 255 cross-reacting with common cold coronaviruses.

The CDR3 totals 11 residues. Germline-derived CDR1 and CDR2 are LGHDT and YNNKEL (reference sequence). The germline V and J ends were trimmed by 10 bases and 4 bases, with 10 bases remaining between them. Comments on this clone: Its specificity is not known.

The ViraFEST assay expanded antigen-specific CD4+ T cells with viral peptide pools before sequencing. Researchers isolated CD4+ T cells once about 11 days of culture had elapsed. Testing of the vaccine recipients showed negative nucleocapsid antibodies and no prior SARS-CoV-2 infection. In the cultures, half the medium was exchanged for IL-2 medium on days 3 and 7. The data were produced by immunoSEQ multiplex PCR, yet TCRdb's version contains in-frame clones alone and is incomplete. The sample consists of about 38,000 clones, around 70% of them appearing once. The sequence was collected from a human donor who received a COVID-19 vaccine. This chain joins TRBV3-1 (or the pseudogene TRBV3-2) and TRBJ1-2, with D possibly being TRBD1 (5 bases). Sequencing was performed on CD4+ T cells from PBMCs cultured with SARS-CoV-2 spike peptides, taken before COVID-19 vaccination. CDR3 loop: CATLGGYGYTF. The CDR3 DNA sequence: TGTGCCACCCTCGGGGGCTATGGCTACACCTTC.